Each of the 25 T cell receptor beta chains below was sequenced from the same sample in a study of T cell responses to AZD1222 COVID-19 vaccine. Sequencing was performed with immunoSEQ multiplex PCR; in TCRdb, only in-frame clones are kept and a portion is missing. The data hold roughly 120,000 clones, with around nine tenths observed a single time. The sample consisted of peripheral blood, taken on day 0 of AZD1222 vaccination. These receptor sequences come from an adult in good health.

The rearrangement links TRBV19 to TRBJ1-2, with D perhaps TRBD1 (5 bases). The CDR3 loop spans 13 amino acids. The germline CDR1 and CDR2 sequences are LNHDA and SQIVND (reference sequence). Trimming took 5 bases from V and 8 from J, leaving 15 bases between them. CDR3 sequence (DNA): TGTGCCAGTAGTCCCCCAGGGCAACGGGGCTACACCTTC. Its translation is CASSPPGQRGYTF.

The chain recombines TRBV6-5 with TRBJ1-4; D remains ambiguous. V was shortened by 9 bases and J by 7 bases, with 6 bases between the two germline ends. Per the germline V gene, CDR1 is MNHEY and CDR2 is SVGAGI. The CDR3 sequence is 10 residues long. The CDR3 bases are TGTGCCAGTAAACTTGAAAAACTGTTTTTT. Encoded protein: CASKLEKLFF.

The chain carries TRBV7-9 and TRBJ1-5, with D unclear. The germline V gene encodes CDR1 SEHNR and CDR2 FQNEAQ (reference sequence). V was cut by 0 bases and J by 3 bases, with 15 bases left in between. CDR3 length: 17 residues. CDR3 in DNA: TGTGCCAGCAGCTTAGCAGGATTACCAAGTTTCAATCAGCCCCAGCATTTT. Translated, it gives CASSLAGLPSFNQPQHF.

The chain recombines TRBV13 with TRBJ2-7; no firm D call. CDR3 size: 12 residues. Germline V CDR1 and CDR2: PRHDT, FYEKMQ (reference sequence). The germline V and J ends were trimmed by 5 bases and 6 bases, with 11 bases remaining between them. The CDR3 region has the DNA TGTGCCAGCAGCCCGGTCCCTCTCGAGCAGTACTTC. It encodes CASSPVPLEQYF.

The gene calls are TRBV11-2 and TRBJ2-2; 8 nucleotides line up with TRBD2. V shed 6 bases, J shed 7 bases, and the junction held 13 bases outside the gene matches. The CDR3 is made up of 16 amino acids. From germline, CDR1 is SGHAT and CDR2 FQNNGV. The CDR3 reads CASSLRRGALGGELFF. The CDR3 DNA reads TGTGCCAGCAGTCTACGGCGGGGGGCCTTGGGCGGGGAGCTGTTTTTT.

CDR3 DNA sequence: TGTGCCAGCAGCTTATATCCGCGGGGGGACAGCTCCTACGAGCAGTACTTC. It is translated as CASSLYPRGDSSYEQYF. The chain couples TRBV7-6 to TRBJ2-7; a weak D match, TRBD2 (8 bases). Per germline, CDR1 SGHVS and CDR2 FNYEAQ. This CDR3 contains 17 residues. V was pared by 2 bases and J by 0 bases, with 17 bases between.

This clone has only a few counts. The V and J genes are TRBV6-1 and TRBJ1-2, with D perhaps TRBD1 (6 bases). This CDR3 has 15 amino acids. V gave up 1 base and J gave up 4 bases, with 13 bases separating them. The germline V gene encodes CDR1 MNHNS and CDR2 SASEGT. CDR3 sequence reads: CASSEVPQGSYGYTF. DNA for the CDR3: TGTGCCAGCAGTGAAGTTCCACAGGGTAGCTATGGCTACACCTTC.

The rearrangement joins TRBV19 to TRBJ1-2; 9 nucleotides match TRBD1. The CDR3 loop spans 13 amino acids. The junction had 6 bases not matched to a gene; V was cut back by 6 bases and J by 7 bases. The germline CDR1 and CDR2 sequences are LNHDA and SQIVND (reference sequence). The CDR3 is CASSIGQGFGYTF. CDR3 in DNA: TGTGCCAGTAGCATCGGACAGGGGTTTGGCTACACCTTC.

The V and J genes are TRBV7-9 and TRBJ2-5; D is perhaps TRBD2 (7 bases). The CDR3 spans 15 residues. Trimming took 9 bases from V and 2 from J, leaving 19 bases between them. Germline V gene sequence: CDR1 SEHNR, CDR2 FQNEAQ (reference sequence). The CDR3 loop reads CASTSRGGGQETQYF. DNA for the CDR3: TGTGCCAGTACCTCCCGAGGGGGGGGACAAGAGACCCAGTACTTC.

The CDR3: CASSSHGQGLYGYTF. DNA for the CDR3: TGTGCCAGCAGTTCACATGGACAGGGCCTCTATGGCTACACCTTC. The rearrangement links TRBV6-5 to TRBJ1-2; 8 bases are a match to TRBD1. V trimming: 4 bases; J trimming: 4 bases; junction bases outside the gene matches: 8. The CDR3 has 15 amino acids. Germline lookup yields CDR1 MNHEY and CDR2 SVGAGI.

The J gene is TRBJ1-1, the V gene TRBV5-8; D remains ambiguous. The V end lost 0 bases, the J end lost 12 bases, and 12 bases lay between the germline ends. The CDR3 covers 12 residues. Germline loops: CDR1 SGHTS, CDR2 YDEGEE. CDR3 in amino acids: CASSLDYAKTFF. The CDR3 DNA follows: TGTGCCAGCAGCTTGGATTATGCGAAAACTTTCTTT.

The chain has TRBV7-9 and TRBJ1-2; D uncertain. The CDR3 contains 12 residues. Germline V gene lookup returns CDR1 SEHNR and CDR2 FQNEAQ (reference sequence). Trimming took 5 bases from V and 8 from J, leaving 12 bases between them. The CDR3 spells CASSPILGGYTF. The CDR3 DNA reads TGTGCCAGCAGCCCTATCCTTGGAGGCTACACCTTC.

The chain has TRBV9 and TRBJ2-7; TRBD1 might be the D (6 bases). The CDR3 has 14 amino acids. CDR1 and CDR2 from the germline V gene are SGDLS and YYNGEE. Trimming left V 3 bases short and J 7 bases short, with 17 bases between. The CDR3 is CASSEGDGRREQYF. In DNA, the CDR3 is TGTGCCAGCAGCGAGGGGGACGGACGGCGAGAGCAGTACTTC.

The rearrangement joins TRBV11-2 to TRBJ2-1, with D tentatively TRBD2 (5 bases). V was clipped by 4 bases and J by 15 bases, with 19 bases between them. The CDR3 is 13 amino acids. Germline lookup yields CDR1 SGHAT and CDR2 FQNNGV. In DNA, the CDR3 is TGTGCCAGCAGCTCCCCTCAACTACTAGGTTGGTTCTTC. Encoded protein: CASSSPQLLGWFF. Variable domain in full (rest from reference TRBV11-2 and TRBJ2-1): EAGVAQSPRYKIIEKRQSVAFWCNPISGHATLYWYQQILGQGPKLLIQFQNNGVVDDSQLPKDRFSAERLKGVDSTLKIQPAKLEDSAVYLCASSSPQLLGWFFGPGTRLTVL.

The V and J genes are TRBV9 and TRBJ1-1; D uncertain. CDR1 SGDLS and CDR2 YYNGEE come from the germline V gene. Trimming took 10 bases from V and 1 from J, leaving 14 bases between them. The CDR3 totals 13 residues. The CDR3 loop is CASSARTNTEAFF. CDR3 in DNA: TGTGCCTCCTCAGCCAGGACGAACACTGAAGCTTTCTTT.

The V gene is TRBV6-5, the J gene TRBJ2-1, with D uncertain. The germline V gene encodes CDR1 MNHEY and CDR2 SVGAGI. Deletions cut 7 bases from V and 4 bases from J, with 8 bases between. The CDR3 runs to 12 residues. The CDR3 sequence: CASNPGYNEQFF. The CDR3 coding sequence is TGTGCCAGCAACCCTGGTTACAATGAGCAGTTCTTC.

The rearrangement links TRBV2 to TRBJ2-3, with 8 nucleotides matching TRBD2. J lost 1 base, V lost 8 bases, and 20 bases had no gene match. The CDR3 has 19 amino acids. CDR1 is SNHLY and CDR2 is FYNNEI in the germline V gene. CDR3 in amino acids: CASSQTLRGDPLRTDTQYF. DNA of the CDR3: TGTGCCAGCTCTCAAACCCTGCGGGGGGACCCCTTACGCACAGATACGCAGTATTTT.

V and J are TRBV4-3 and TRBJ1-1, with a weak D call TRBD1 (6 bases). CDR1 is LGHNA, CDR2 YSLEER, per germline. Trimming stripped 0 bases from V and 8 bases from J, with 19 bases between. The CDR3 has 16 amino acids. CDR3 residues: CASSQDRGGGYYEAFF. CDR3 DNA sequence: TGCGCCAGCAGCCAAGATAGGGGGGGAGGGTACTACGAAGCTTTCTTT.

The V and J genes are TRBV18 and TRBJ2-1; no definite D call. Trimming removed 2 bases at V and 0 bases at J, with 5 bases between. Germline CDR1 KGHSH, CDR2 LQKENI. This CDR3 comprises 14 residues. The chain's CDR3 is CASSPRDSYNEQFF. The CDR3 coding sequence is TGTGCCAGCTCACCAAGGGACTCCTACAATGAGCAGTTCTTC.

This chain joins TRBV6-4 and TRBJ2-2; D might be TRBD1 (7 bases). CDR1 MRHNA and CDR2 SNTAGT come from the germline V gene. The CDR3 totals 14 residues. V was clipped by 4 bases and J by 6 bases, with 12 bases between them. Written as DNA, the CDR3 is TGTGCCAGCAGTGTCACAGGGGAGGCCGGGGAGCTGTTTTTT. It codes for CASSVTGEAGELFF.

The chain combines TRBV18 with TRBJ2-2, with TRBD1 identical over 8 bases. CDR3 length: 16 residues. Trimming cost V 5 bases and J 1 base; bases outside gene matches: 6. CDR1 is KGHSH and CDR2 is LQKENI in the germline V gene. This CDR3 reads CASSSGQGMNTGELFF. The DNA for the CDR3 is TGTGCCAGCTCATCAGGACAGGGAATGAACACCGGGGAGCTGTTTTTT.

This chain joins TRBV18 and TRBJ1-5; no clear D. The length of the CDR3 is 13 residues. Germline-derived CDR1 and CDR2 are KGHSH and LQKENI. Trimming pared 5 bases from V and 3 bases from J, leaving 8 bases between. The CDR3 region has the DNA TGTGCCAGCTCATCAAGCCCCAATCAGCCCCAGCATTTT. Protein: CASSSSPNQPQHF. The whole variable domain, remainder taken from reference TRBV18 and TRBJ1-5, is NAGVMQNPRHLVRRRGQEARLRCSPMKGHSHVYWYRQLPEEGLKFMVYLQKENIIDESGMPKERFSAEFPKEGPSILRIQQVVRGDSAAYFCASSSSPNQPQHFGDGTRLSIL.

The V and J genes are TRBV3-1 (or the pseudogene TRBV3-2) and TRBJ1-2; 8 bases match TRBD1. With V trimmed by 4 bases and J by 8 bases, 6 bases remained unmatched. In germline, CDR1 is LGHDT, CDR2 YNNKEL (reference sequence). The CDR3 length is 13 residues. The CDR3: CASSPGQGRGYTF. The CDR3 coding sequence is TGTGCCAGCAGCCCTGGACAGGGACGCGGCTACACCTTC.

The gene calls are TRBV7-6 and TRBJ2-3; a possible D gene is TRBD2 (6 bases). Germline V gene lookup returns CDR1 SGHVS and CDR2 FNYEAQ. The CDR3 contains 14 residues. The CDR3 region has the DNA TGTGCAGTAACCGGCAGGGAGGGCACAGATACGCAGTATTTT. Amino acids: CAVTGREGTDTQYF.

The chain couples TRBV23-1 to TRBJ1-1; 9 positions agree with TRBD1. Being an ORF, TRBV23-1 has a function that is uncertain. This CDR3 has 20 residues. V gave up 6 bases and J gave up 1 base; unmatched junction bases: 21. In nucleotides, the CDR3 is TGCGCCAGCAGCCCCCGGGACAGGGTGGCCCGAGGGGAGGGGAACACTGAAGCTTTCTTT. The encoded protein is CASSPRDRVARGEGNTEAFF.